This is a list of T cell receptor beta chains from one sample in a study of vaccination effects on CD4 cells after COVID-19. Method: immunoSEQ multiplex PCR; TCRdb's copy keeps in-frame clones and lacks some. The sample yields 40,000 to 50,000 clones, roughly two thirds seen once. Their specific antigens are unknown. The specimen was CD4+ T cells from PBMCs cultured with HCoV-OC43 spike peptides, collected before COVID-19 vaccination. The receptors stem from a human donor who received a COVID-19 vaccine. The CDR3 runs from the conserved cysteine through the conserved F or W. D genes are given only for firm matches. Rows give clone size only sometimes, using once, few, many, or a class for an expanded clone.

d_call	v_call	j_call	clone_size	cdr3_aa	cdr3_nt
NA	TRBV9	TRBJ1-2	NA	CASSADGYYGYTF	TGTGCCAGCAGCGCGGACGGGTACTATGGCTACACCTTC
NA	TRBV5-4	TRBJ1-1	NA	CASSLGLGVDRVAFF	TGTGCCAGCAGCTTGGGATTGGGGGTCGATAGGGTAGCTTTCTTT
NA	TRBV29-1	TRBJ1-1	NA	CSVDGGQLQRTEAFF	TGCAGCGTTGATGGGGGACAACTTCAGCGCACTGAAGCTTTCTTT
NA	TRBV27	TRBJ2-7	NA	CASSPPYEQYF	TGTGCCAGCAGCCCCCCCTACGAGCAGTACTTC
NA	TRBV27	TRBJ1-4	few	CASSLWQASEKLFF	TGTGCCAGCAGTTTATGGCAGGCTTCCGAAAAACTGTTTTTT
TRBD1	TRBV29-1	TRBJ1-1	NA	CSAGQGSRTEAFF	TGCAGCGCCGGACAGGGTAGCCGGACTGAAGCTTTCTTT
NA	TRBV9	TRBJ2-5	NA	CASSVGLKAGQETQYF	TGTGCCAGCAGCGTAGGACTAAAGGCGGGGCAAGAGACCCAGTACTTC
NA	TRBV14	TRBJ1-4	NA	CASSRTPSSEKLFF	TGTGCCAGCAGCCGGACTCCCTCTAGTGAAAAACTGTTTTTT
TRBD2	TRBV25-1	TRBJ2-2	NA	CASHGLAGGTGELFF	TGTGCCAGCCATGGACTAGCGGGGGGCACCGGGGAGCTGTTTTTT
TRBD1	TRBV16	TRBJ1-5	once	CASRRTGNQPQHF	TGTGCCAGCAGACGGACAGGGAATCAGCCCCAGCATTTT
NA	TRBV29-1	TRBJ2-7	once	CSVGDRYLYEQYF	TGCAGCGTTGGCGACAGGTACCTCTACGAGCAGTACTTC
NA	TRBV19	TRBJ1-5	few	CASSPRQGNQPQHF	TGTGCCAGTAGTCCCCGGCAGGGCAATCAGCCCCAGCATTTT
TRBD2	TRBV14	TRBJ2-3	few	CASSQQLAATDTQYF	TGTGCCAGCAGCCAACAACTAGCGGCCACAGATACGCAGTATTTT
NA	TRBV20-1	TRBJ2-1	NA	CSLADNEQFF	TGCAGTTTAGCGGACAATGAGCAGTTCTTC
NA	TRBV12-3/TRBV12-4	TRBJ2-7	NA	CAVGGQGRREQYF	TGTGCCGTCGGCGGGCAGGGTCGTCGGGAGCAGTACTTC
NA	TRBV27	TRBJ2-5	NA	CASSLNGQETQYF	TGTGCCAGCAGTTTGAACGGCCAAGAGACCCAGTACTTC
NA	TRBV7-2	TRBJ1-5	NA	CASSSSLAHSNQPQHF	TGTGCCAGCAGCTCCTCGTTGGCCCATAGCAATCAGCCCCAGCATTTT
TRBD1	TRBV3-1/TRBV3-2	TRBJ1-5	few	CASSPTGDQPQHF	TGTGCCAGCAGCCCGACAGGGGATCAGCCCCAGCATTTT
NA	TRBV29-1	TRBJ1-1	NA	CSVEWGNTEAFF	TGCAGCGTTGAATGGGGGAACACTGAAGCTTTCTTT
NA	TRBV19	TRBJ1-3	NA	CASSILSSGNTIYF	TGTGCCAGTAGTATACTCAGCTCTGGAAACACCATATATTTT
NA	TRBV4-3	TRBJ1-2	NA	CASSQDLGARPYGYTF	TGCGCCAGCAGCCAAGATTTGGGGGCGCGCCCCTATGGCTACACCTTC
TRBD1	TRBV5-1	TRBJ2-3	NA	CASSLPDRGRLTDTQYF	TGCGCCAGCAGCTTGCCGGACAGGGGGCGACTCACAGATACGCAGTATTTT
NA	TRBV13	TRBJ1-1	NA	CASSSLSGENTEAFF	TGTGCCAGCAGCTCCCTCTCGGGGGAGAACACTGAAGCTTTCTTT
NA	TRBV5-1	TRBJ2-7	NA	CASSSTGPTEQYF	TGCGCCAGCAGCTCGACGGGGCCCACCGAGCAGTACTTC
NA	TRBV5-8	TRBJ2-7	NA	CASSLHRIQAYEQYF	TGTGCCAGCAGCTTACACCGGATACAGGCCTACGAGCAGTACTTC
NA	TRBV27	TRBJ1-5	NA	CASSLRGLIGGNQPQHF	TGTGCCAGCAGTTTAAGAGGGTTAATAGGAGGCAATCAGCCCCAGCATTTT
NA	TRBV5-5	TRBJ1-2	NA	CASSLTRFGYTF	TGTGCCAGCAGCCTGACACGTTTCGGCTACACCTTC
TRBD2	TRBV24-1	TRBJ2-1	NA	CATSGPSGRAFWGEQFF	TGTGCCACCAGTGGACCTAGCGGGAGGGCCTTCTGGGGTGAGCAGTTCTTC
NA	TRBV10-3	TRBJ2-3	NA	CALRRGGTDTQYF	TGTGCCTTAAGGCGGGGAGGCACAGATACGCAGTATTTT
NA	TRBV10-3	TRBJ1-5	NA	CAAAAEYSNQPQHF	TGTGCAGCAGCAGCGGAGTATAGCAATCAGCCCCAGCATTTT
TRBD1	TRBV28	TRBJ2-7	NA	CASSLIGTDSYEQYF	TGTGCCAGCAGTTTAATCGGGACAGACTCCTACGAGCAGTACTTC
NA	TRBV7-7	TRBJ2-5	NA	CASSLGRVIRPQETQYF	TGTGCTAGCAGCTTAGGAAGGGTGATCCGGCCCCAAGAGACCCAGTACTTC
NA	TRBV28	TRBJ1-1	NA	CASRWGTEAFF	TGTGCCAGCAGGTGGGGAACTGAAGCTTTCTTT
TRBD1	TRBV7-2	TRBJ2-7	NA	CASSLTGTGAHEQYF	TGTGCCAGCAGCTTAACCGGGACAGGGGCCCACGAGCAGTACTTC
NA	TRBV7-2	TRBJ2-7	NA	CASSLSTGGGYEQYF	TGTGCCAGCAGCTTAAGTACAGGGGGGGGCTACGAGCAGTACTTC
NA	TRBV10-3	TRBJ1-1	NA	CAISELGKNTEAFF	TGTGCCATCAGTGAATTGGGGAAGAACACTGAAGCTTTCTTT
TRBD2	TRBV6-5	TRBJ2-5	once	CASSMTSGRAGTQYF	TGTGCCAGCAGCATGACTAGCGGGAGGGCCGGGACCCAGTACTTC
NA	TRBV11-2	TRBJ2-1	once	CASSHPLRGGYNEQFF	TGTGCCAGCAGCCATCCGCTGCGGGGCGGTTACAATGAGCAGTTCTTC
NA	TRBV6-1	TRBJ1-4	NA	CASSEHFGGEKLFF	TGTGCCAGCAGTGAACATTTCGGGGGTGAAAAACTGTTTTTT
TRBD1	TRBV11-2	TRBJ1-1	few	CASTPNRGTLTEAFF	TGTGCCAGCACCCCCAACAGGGGCACGTTGACTGAAGCTTTCTTT
NA	TRBV15	TRBJ1-1	NA	CATSAGRTEAFF	TGTGCCACCAGCGCAGGGCGGACTGAAGCTTTCTTT
NA	TRBV9	TRBJ1-6	few	CASSVGTVHSPLHF	TGTGCCAGCAGCGTCGGAACGGTTCATTCACCCCTCCACTTT
NA	TRBV6-5	TRBJ2-5	NA	CASSYSSGFGETQYF	TGTGCCAGCAGTTACTCGAGCGGGTTTGGGGAGACCCAGTACTTC
TRBD1	TRBV6-6	TRBJ2-7	NA	CASSWDRSSYEQYF	TGTGCCAGCAGTTGGGACAGGTCCTCCTACGAGCAGTACTTC
NA	TRBV7-8	TRBJ1-1	NA	CASSLRQGAEAFF	TGTGCCAGCAGCTTAAGGCAGGGCGCTGAAGCTTTCTTT
NA	TRBV28	TRBJ1-5	few	CASKAFQSNQPQHF	TGTGCCAGCAAGGCCTTCCAAAGCAATCAGCCCCAGCATTTT